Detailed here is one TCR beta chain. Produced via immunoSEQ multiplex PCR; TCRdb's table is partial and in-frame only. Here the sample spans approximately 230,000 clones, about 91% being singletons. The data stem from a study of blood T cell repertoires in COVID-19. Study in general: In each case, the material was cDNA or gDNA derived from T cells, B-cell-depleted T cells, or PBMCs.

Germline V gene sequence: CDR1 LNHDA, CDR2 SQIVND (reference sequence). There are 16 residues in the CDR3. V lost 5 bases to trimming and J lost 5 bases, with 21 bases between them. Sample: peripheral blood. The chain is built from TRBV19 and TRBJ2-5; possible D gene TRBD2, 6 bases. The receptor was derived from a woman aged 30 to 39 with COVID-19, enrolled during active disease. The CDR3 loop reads CASSPLAGPPRETQYF. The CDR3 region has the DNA TGTGCCAGTAGTCCCTTGGCGGGGCCGCCGAGGGAGACCCAGTACTTC.